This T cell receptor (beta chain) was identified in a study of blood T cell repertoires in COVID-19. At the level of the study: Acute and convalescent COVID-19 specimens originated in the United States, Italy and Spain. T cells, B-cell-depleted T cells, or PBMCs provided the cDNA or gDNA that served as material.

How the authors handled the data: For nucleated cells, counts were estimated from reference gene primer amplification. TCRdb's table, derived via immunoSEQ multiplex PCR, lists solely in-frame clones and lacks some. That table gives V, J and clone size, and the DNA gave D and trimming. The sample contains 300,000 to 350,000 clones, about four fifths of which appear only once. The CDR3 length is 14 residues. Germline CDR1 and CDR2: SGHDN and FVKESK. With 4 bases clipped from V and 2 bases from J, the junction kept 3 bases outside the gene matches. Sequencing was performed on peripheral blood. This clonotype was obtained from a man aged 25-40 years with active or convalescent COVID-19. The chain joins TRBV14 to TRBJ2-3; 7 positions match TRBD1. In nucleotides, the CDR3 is TGTGCCAGCAGCCCGGGACAGATCACAGATACGCAGTATTTT. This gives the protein CASSPGQITDTQYF.